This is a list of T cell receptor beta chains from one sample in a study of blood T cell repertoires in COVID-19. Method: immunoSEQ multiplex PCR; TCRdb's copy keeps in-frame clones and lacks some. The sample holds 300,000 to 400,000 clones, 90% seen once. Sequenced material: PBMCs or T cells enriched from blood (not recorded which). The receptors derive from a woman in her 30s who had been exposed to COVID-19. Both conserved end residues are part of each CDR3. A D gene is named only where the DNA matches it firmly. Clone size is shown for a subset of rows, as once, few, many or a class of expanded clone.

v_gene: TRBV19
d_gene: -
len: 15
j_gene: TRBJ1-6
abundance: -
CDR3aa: CASSITSSYNSPLHF
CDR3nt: TGTGCCAGTAGTATAACTAGCTCCTATAATTCACCCCTCCACTTT

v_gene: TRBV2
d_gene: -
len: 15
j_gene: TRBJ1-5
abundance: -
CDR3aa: CASSWQGRSNQPQHF
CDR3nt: TGTGCCAGCAGTTGGCAGGGGCGAAGCAATCAGCCCCAGCATTTT

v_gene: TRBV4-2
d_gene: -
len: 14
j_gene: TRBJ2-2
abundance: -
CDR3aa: CASSPTSHTGELFF
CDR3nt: TGTGCCAGCAGCCCCACTAGCCACACCGGGGAGCTGTTTTTT

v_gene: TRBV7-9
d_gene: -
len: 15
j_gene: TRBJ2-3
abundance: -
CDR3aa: CASSPTLASTDTQYF
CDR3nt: TGTGCCAGCAGCCCCACCCTAGCATCCACAGATACGCAGTATTTT

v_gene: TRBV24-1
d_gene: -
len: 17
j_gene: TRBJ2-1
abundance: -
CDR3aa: CATSDEGGVAGRDEQFF
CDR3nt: TGTGCCACCAGTGATGAGGGGGGCGTGGCGGGGAGGGATGAGCAGTTCTTC

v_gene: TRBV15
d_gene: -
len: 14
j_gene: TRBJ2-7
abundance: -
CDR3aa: CATSRDRGVYEQYF
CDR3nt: TGTGCCACCAGCAGAGATCGTGGAGTCTACGAGCAGTACTTC

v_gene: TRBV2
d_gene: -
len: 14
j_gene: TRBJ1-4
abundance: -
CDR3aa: CASSQGTDNEKLFF
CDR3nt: TGTGCCAGCAGTCAGGGGACGGATAATGAAAAACTGTTTTTT

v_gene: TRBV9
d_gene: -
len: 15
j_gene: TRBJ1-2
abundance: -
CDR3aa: CASSVGGGGSYGYTF
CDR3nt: TGTGCCAGCAGCGTAGGGGGAGGAGGTTCCTATGGCTACACCTTC

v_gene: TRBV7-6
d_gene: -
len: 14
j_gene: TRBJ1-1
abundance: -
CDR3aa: CASSLMDRTTEAFF
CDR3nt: TGTGCCAGCAGCTTAATGGACAGAACCACTGAAGCTTTCTTT

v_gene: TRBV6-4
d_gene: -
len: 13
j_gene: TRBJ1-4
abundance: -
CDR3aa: CASSRVAGEKLFF
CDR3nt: TGTGCCAGCAGCAGGGTTGCTGGTGAAAAACTGTTTTTT

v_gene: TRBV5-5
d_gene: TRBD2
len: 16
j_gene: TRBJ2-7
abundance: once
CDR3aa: CASSRRLAGGPYEQYF
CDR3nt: TGTGCCAGCAGCCGTAGACTAGCGGGGGGTCCCTACGAGCAGTACTTC

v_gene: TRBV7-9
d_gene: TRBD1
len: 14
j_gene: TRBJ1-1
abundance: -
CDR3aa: CASRQGGRGAEAFF
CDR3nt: TGTGCCAGCCGCCAAGGGGGCCGCGGGGCTGAAGCTTTCTTT

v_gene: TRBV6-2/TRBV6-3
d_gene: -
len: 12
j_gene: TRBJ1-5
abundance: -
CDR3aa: CASSPRDQPQHF
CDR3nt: TGTGCCAGCAGTCCACGAGATCAGCCCCAGCATTTT

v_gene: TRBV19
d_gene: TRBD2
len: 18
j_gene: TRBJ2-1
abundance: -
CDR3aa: CASSIAWPSGPSYNEQFF
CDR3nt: TGTGCCAGTAGTATAGCGTGGCCTAGCGGGCCTTCCTACAATGAGCAGTTCTTC

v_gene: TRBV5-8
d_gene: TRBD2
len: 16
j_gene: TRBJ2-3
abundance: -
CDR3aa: CASSLAERGSTDTQYF
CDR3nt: TGTGCCAGCAGCTTGGCCGAGCGGGGGTCCACAGATACGCAGTATTTT

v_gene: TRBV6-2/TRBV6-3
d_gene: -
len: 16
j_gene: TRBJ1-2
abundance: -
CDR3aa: CASSYVAGGANYGYTF
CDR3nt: TGTGCCAGCAGTTACGTAGCCGGCGGAGCTAACTATGGCTACACCTTC

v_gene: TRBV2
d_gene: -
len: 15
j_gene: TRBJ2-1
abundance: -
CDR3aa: CASSEGGLTYNEQFF
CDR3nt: TGTGCCAGCAGTGAAGGGGGGCTGACTTACAATGAGCAGTTCTTC

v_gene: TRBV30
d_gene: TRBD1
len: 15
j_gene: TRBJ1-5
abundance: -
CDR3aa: CAWSLGQGIGQPQHF
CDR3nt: TGTGCCTGGAGCCTGGGACAGGGGATAGGTCAGCCCCAGCATTTT

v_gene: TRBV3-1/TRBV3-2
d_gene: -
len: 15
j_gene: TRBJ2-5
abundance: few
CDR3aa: CASSQEMVRGETQYF
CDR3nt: TGTGCCAGCAGCCAAGAAATGGTTCGGGGAGAGACCCAGTACTTC

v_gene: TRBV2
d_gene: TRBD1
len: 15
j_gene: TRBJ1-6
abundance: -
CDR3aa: CASRGGTGYNSPLHF
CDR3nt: TGTGCCAGCAGAGGAGGGACAGGGTATAATTCACCCCTCCACTTT

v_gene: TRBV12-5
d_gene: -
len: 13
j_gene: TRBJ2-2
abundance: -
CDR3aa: CASGLAEAGELFF
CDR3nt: TGTGCTAGTGGTTTGGCGGAGGCCGGGGAGCTGTTTTTT

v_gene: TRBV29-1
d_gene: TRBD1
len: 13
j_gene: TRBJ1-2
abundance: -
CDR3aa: CSVEQDRFSGRYF
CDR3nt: TGCAGCGTTGAACAGGACAGGTTCTCGGGGAGATACTTC

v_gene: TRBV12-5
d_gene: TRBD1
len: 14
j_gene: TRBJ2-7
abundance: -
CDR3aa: CASGFGQGRDEQYF
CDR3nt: TGTGCTAGTGGTTTTGGACAGGGAAGGGACGAGCAGTACTTC

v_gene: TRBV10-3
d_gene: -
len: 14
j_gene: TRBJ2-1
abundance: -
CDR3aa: CATMGLPSYNEQFF
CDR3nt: TGTGCCACCATGGGACTCCCTTCCTACAATGAGCAGTTCTTC

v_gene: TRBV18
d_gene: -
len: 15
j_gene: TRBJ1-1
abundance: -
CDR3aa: CASSPKRQANTEAFF
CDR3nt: TGTGCCAGCTCACCCAAACGACAGGCGAACACTGAAGCTTTCTTT

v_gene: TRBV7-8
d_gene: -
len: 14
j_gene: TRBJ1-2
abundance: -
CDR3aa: CASSLYGANYGYTF
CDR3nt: TGTGCCAGCAGCTTATACGGGGCTAACTATGGCTACACCTTC

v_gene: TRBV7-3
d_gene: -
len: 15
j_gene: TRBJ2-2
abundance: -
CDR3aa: CASSLRLVGTGELFF
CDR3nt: TGTGCCAGCAGCTTAAGACTAGTCGGCACCGGGGAGCTGTTTTTT

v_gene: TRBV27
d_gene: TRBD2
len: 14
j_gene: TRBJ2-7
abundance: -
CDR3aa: CASKMQRGGLEQYF
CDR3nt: TGTGCCAGCAAGATGCAACGGGGGGGCCTCGAGCAGTACTTC

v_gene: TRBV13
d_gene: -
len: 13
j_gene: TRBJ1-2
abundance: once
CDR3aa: CASSNGQNYGYTF
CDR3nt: TGTGCCAGCAGCAACGGACAGAACTATGGCTACACCTTC

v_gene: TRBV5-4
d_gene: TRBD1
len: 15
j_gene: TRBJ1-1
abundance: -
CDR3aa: CASSTRTGGLTEAFF
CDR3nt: TGTGCCAGCAGCACTCGGACAGGGGGCTTGACTGAAGCTTTCTTT

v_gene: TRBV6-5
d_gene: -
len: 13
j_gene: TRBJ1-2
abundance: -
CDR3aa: CASSYGTYYGYTF
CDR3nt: TGTGCCAGCAGTTACGGCACGTACTATGGCTACACCTTC

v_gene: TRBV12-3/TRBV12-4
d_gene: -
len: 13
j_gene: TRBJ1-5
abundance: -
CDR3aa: CASSPRGGWPQHF
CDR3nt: TGTGCCAGCAGTCCCCGGGGGGGGTGGCCCCAGCATTTT

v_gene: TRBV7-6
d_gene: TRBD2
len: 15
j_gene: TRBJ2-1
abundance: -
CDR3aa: CASSLAGGLYNEQFF
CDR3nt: TGTGCCAGCAGCTTAGCGGGGGGGTTGTACAATGAGCAGTTCTTC

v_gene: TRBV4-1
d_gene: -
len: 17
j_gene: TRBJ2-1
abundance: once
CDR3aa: CASSQDRGRLGGGEQFF
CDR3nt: TGCGCCAGCAGCCAAGATCGGGGGAGGCTCGGAGGCGGTGAGCAGTTCTTC

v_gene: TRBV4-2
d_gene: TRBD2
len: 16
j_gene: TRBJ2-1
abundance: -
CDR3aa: CASSQVFTSGGDEQFF
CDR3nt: TGTGCCAGCAGCCAAGTGTTCACTAGCGGGGGGGATGAGCAGTTCTTC